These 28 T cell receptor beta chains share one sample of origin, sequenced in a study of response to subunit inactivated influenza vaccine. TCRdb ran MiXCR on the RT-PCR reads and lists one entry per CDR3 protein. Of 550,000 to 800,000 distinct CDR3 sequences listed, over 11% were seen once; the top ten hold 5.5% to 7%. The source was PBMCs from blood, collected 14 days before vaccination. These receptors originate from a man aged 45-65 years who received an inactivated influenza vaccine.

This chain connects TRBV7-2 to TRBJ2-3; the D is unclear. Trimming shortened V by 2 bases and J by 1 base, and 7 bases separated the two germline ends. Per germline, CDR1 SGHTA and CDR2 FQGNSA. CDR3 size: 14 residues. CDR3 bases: TGTGCCAGCAGCTTACCCGGACGCACAGATACGCAGTATTTT. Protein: CASSLPGRTDTQYF.

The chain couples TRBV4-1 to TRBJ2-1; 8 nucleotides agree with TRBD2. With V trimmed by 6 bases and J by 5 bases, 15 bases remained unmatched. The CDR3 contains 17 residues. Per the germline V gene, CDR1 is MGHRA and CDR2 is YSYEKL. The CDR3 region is CASSPIRAGVLNNEQFF. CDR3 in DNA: TGCGCCAGCAGTCCTATAAGAGCGGGAGTCCTAAACAATGAGCAGTTCTTC.

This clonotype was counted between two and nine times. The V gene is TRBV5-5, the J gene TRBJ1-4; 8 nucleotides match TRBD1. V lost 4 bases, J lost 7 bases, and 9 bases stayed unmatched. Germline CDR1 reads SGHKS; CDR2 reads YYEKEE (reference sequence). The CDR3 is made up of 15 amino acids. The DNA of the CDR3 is TGTGCCAGCAGCCCCTCAGGGGGCCGGTTTGAAAAACTGTTTTTT. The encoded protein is CASSPSGGRFEKLFF.

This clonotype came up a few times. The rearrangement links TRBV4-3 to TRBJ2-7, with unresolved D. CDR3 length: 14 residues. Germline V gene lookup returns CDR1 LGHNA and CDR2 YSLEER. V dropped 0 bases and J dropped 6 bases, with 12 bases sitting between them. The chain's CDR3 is CASSQEEADTEQYF. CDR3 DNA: TGCGCCAGCAGCCAAGAAGAGGCAGACACCGAGCAGTACTTC.

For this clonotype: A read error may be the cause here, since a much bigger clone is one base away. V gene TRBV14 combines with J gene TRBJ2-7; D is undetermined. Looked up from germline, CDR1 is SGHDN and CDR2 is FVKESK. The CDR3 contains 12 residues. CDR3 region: CASSQVTVEQSF. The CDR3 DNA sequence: TGTGCCAGCAGCCAAGTTACTGTCGAGCAGTCCTTC.

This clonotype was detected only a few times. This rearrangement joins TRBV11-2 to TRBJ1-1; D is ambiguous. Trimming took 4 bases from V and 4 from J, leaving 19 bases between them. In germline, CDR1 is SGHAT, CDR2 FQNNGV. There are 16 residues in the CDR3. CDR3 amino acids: CASSSVINQPATEAFF. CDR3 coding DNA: TGTGCCAGCAGCTCCGTCATAAATCAGCCGGCCACTGAAGCTTTCTTT.

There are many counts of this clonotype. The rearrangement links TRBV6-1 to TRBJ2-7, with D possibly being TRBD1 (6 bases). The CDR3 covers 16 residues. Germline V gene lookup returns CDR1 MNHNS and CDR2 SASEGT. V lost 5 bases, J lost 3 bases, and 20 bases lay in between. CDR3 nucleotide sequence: TGTGCCAGCAGTCAACTCTGGGACACCAGAGGCTACGAGCAGTACTTC. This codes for CASSQLWDTRGYEQYF.

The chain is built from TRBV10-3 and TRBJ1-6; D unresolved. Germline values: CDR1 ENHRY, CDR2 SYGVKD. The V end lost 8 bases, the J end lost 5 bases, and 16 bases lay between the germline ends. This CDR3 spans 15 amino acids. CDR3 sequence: CAIARATANNSPLHF. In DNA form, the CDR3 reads TGTGCCATCGCTCGGGCCACAGCGAATAATTCACCCCTCCACTTT.

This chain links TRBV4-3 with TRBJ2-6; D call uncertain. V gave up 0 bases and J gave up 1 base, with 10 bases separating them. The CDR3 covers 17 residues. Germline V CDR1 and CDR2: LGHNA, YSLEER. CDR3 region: CASSQDGWLSGANVLTF. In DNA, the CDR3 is TGCGCCAGCAGCCAAGATGGGTGGCTATCTGGGGCCAACGTCCTGACTTTC.

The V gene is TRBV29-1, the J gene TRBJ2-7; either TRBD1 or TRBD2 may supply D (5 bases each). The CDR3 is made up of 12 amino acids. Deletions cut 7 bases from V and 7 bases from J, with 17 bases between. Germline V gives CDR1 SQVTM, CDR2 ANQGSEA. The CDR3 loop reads CSGGHATGEQYF. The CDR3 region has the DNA TGCAGCGGGGGCCACGCCACGGGAGAGCAGTACTTC.

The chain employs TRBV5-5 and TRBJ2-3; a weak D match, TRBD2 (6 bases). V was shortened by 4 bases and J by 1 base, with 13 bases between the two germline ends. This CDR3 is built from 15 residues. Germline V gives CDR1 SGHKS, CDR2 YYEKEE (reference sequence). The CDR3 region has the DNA TGTGCCAGCAGCCTAGGGAGGACCCGCACAGATACGCAGTATTTT. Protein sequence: CASSLGRTRTDTQYF.

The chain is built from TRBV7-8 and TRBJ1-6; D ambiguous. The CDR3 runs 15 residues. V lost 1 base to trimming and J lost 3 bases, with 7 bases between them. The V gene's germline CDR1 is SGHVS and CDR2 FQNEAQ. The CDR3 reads CASSLERDYNSPLHF. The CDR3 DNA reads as TGTGCCAGCAGCTTAGAACGGGACTATAATTCACCCCTCCACTTT. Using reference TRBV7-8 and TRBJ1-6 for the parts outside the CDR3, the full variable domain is GAGVSQSPRYKVAKRGQDVALRCDPISGHVSLFWYQQALGQGPEFLTYFQNEAQLDKSGLPSDRFFAERPEGSVSTLKIQRTQQEDSAVYLCASSLERDYNSPLHFGNGTRLTVT.

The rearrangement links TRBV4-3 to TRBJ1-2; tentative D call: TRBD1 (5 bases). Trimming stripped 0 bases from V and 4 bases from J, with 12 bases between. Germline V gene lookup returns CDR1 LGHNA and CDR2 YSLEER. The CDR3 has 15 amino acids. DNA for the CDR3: TGCGCCAGCAGCCAAGAGACAACAGGAGTCTATGGCTACACCTTC. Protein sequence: CASSQETTGVYGYTF.

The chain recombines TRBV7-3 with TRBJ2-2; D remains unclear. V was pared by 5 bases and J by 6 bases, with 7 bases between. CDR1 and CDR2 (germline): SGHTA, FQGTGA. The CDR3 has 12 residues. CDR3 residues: CASSHISGELFF. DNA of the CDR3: TGTGCCAGCAGCCACATTTCCGGGGAGCTGTTTTTT.

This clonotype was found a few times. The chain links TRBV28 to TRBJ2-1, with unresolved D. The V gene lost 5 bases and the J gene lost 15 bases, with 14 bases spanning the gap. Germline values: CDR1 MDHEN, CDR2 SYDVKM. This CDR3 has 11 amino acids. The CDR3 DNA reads TGTGCCAGCAGTCGAGGATCCGGGCGGTTCTTC. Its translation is CASSRGSGRFF.

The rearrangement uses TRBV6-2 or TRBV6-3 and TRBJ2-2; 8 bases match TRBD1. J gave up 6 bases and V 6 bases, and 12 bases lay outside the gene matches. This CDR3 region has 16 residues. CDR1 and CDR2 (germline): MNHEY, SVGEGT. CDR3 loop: CASSTRDRSSAGELFF. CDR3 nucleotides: TGTGCCAGCAGCACCCGGGACAGGTCTTCGGCCGGGGAGCTGTTTTTT.

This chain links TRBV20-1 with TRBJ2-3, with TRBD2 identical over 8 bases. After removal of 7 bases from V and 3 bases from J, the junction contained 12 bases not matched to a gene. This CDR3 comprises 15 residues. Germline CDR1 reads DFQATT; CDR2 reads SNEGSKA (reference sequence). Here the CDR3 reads CSVKSGSRETDTQYF. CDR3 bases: TGCAGTGTTAAGAGCGGGAGCCGGGAGACAGATACGCAGTATTTT.

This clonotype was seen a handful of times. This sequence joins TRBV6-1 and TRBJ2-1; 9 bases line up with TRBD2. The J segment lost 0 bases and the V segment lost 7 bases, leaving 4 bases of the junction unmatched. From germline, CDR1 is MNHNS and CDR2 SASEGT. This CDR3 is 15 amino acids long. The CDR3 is CASNSAGGSYNEQFF. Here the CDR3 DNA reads TGTGCCAGCAACTCAGCGGGAGGCTCCTACAATGAGCAGTTCTTC.

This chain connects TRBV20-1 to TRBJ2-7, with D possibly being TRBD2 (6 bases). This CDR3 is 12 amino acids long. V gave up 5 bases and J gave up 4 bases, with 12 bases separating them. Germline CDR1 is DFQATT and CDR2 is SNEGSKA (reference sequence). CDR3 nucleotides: TGCAGTGCTGATTCTAGCGTATACGAGCAGTACTTC. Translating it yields CSADSSVYEQYF.

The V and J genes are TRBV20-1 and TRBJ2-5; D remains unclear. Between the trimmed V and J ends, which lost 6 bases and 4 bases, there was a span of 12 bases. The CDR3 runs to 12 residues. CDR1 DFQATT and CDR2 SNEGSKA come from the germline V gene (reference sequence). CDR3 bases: TGCAGTGCCGATAGGCGTGGAGAGACCCAGTACTTC. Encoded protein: CSADRRGETQYF.

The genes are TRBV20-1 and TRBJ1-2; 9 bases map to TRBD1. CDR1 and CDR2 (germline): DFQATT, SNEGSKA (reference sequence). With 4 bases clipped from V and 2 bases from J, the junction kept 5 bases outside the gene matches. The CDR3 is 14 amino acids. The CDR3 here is CSAKPGTGNYGYTF. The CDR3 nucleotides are TGCAGTGCTAAGCCTGGGACAGGGAACTATGGCTACACCTTC.

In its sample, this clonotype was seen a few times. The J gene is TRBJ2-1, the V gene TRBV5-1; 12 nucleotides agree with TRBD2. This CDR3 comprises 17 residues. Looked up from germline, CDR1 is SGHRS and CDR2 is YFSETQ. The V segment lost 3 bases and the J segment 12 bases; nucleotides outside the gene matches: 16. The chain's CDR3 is CASSSPSLAGGQAGQFF. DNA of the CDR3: TGCGCCAGCAGCTCGCCTTCACTAGCGGGGGGCCAGGCCGGGCAGTTCTTC.

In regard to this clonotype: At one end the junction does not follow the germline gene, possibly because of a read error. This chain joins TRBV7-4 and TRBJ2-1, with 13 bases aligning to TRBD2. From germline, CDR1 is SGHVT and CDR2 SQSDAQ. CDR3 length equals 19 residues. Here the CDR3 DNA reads TGTACCAGCAGCTCCGGGACCCGACTAGCGGGAGGCTTCCCTAATGAGCAGTTCTTC. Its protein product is CTSSSGTRLAGGFPNEQFF.

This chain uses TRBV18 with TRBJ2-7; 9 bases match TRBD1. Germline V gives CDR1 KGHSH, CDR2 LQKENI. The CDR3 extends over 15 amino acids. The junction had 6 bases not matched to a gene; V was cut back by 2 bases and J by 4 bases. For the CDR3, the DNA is TGTGCCAGCTCACCAGCTCCGGGACAGGGTTACGAGCAGTACTTC. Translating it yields CASSPAPGQGYEQYF. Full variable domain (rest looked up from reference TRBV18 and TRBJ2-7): NAGVMQNPRHLVRRRGQEARLRCSPMKGHSHVYWYRQLPEEGLKFMVYLQKENIIDESGMPKERFSAEFPKEGPSILRIQQVVRGDSAAYFCASSPAPGQGYEQYFGPGTRLTVT.

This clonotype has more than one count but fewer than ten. The CDR3 region is CASSEPGVGQPQHF. CDR3 DNA: TGTGCCAGCAGTGAACCAGGGGTCGGTCAGCCCCAGCATTTT. V and J are TRBV6-1 and TRBJ1-5, with a weak D call TRBD1 (6 bases). Germline lookup yields CDR1 MNHNS and CDR2 SASEGT. V was cut by 2 bases and J by 6 bases, with 11 bases left in between. CDR3 size: 14 residues.

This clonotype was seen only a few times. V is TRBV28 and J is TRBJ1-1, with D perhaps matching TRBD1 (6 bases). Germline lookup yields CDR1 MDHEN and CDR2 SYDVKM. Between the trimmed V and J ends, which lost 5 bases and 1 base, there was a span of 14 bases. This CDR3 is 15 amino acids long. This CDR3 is CASSPWDTRNTEAFF. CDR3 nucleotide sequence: TGTGCCAGCAGTCCTTGGGACACTAGGAACACTGAAGCTTTCTTT.

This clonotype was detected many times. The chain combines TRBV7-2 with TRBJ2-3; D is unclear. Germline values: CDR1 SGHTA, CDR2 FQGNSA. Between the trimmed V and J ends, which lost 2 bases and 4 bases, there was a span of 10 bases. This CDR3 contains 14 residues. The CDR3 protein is CASSLRSSADTQYF. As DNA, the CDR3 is TGTGCCAGCAGCTTAAGGTCTTCGGCAGATACGCAGTATTTT.

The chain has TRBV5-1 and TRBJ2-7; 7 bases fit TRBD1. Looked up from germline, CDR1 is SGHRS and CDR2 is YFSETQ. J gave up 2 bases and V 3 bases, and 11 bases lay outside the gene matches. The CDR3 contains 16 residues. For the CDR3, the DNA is TGCGCCAGCAGCTCGTTCCCCGGGACAGCCACCTACGAGCAGTACTTC. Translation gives CASSSFPGTATYEQYF.